The T cell receptor beta chain under discussion was sequenced for a study of control samples from healthy donors and cancer patients. Sequencing was performed with immunoSEQ multiplex PCR; in TCRdb, only in-frame clones are kept and a portion is missing. Of around 150,000 clones listed, 70% to 90% are singletons. V was cut by 3 bases and J by 9 bases, with 10 bases left in between. CDR1 and CDR2 (germline): KGHDR, SFDVKD. CDR3 length: 12 residues. The chain recombines TRBV24-1 with TRBJ1-2; weak D call: TRBD1 (6 bases). The receptor's source is a man aged 30 to 39 in good health. The material sequenced was blood. CDR3 in DNA: TGTGCCACCAGTGATACAGGGTGGAGCTACACCTTC. Its translation is CATSDTGWSYTF.